The 14 T cell receptor beta chains below come from one sample, sequenced in a study of blood T cell repertoires in COVID-19. Only in-frame clones appear in the TCRdb table, and some are missing; sequencing was by immunoSEQ multiplex PCR. This sample carries 240,000 or so clones, approximately 90% of them seen once, and the ten largest clones take around 0.87%. Sequencing input: PBMCs or T cells enriched from blood (not recorded which). These receptors were taken from a middle-aged man who had been exposed to COVID-19.

The V and J genes are TRBV5-1 and TRBJ1-2, with D uncertain. The CDR3 has 15 amino acids. CDR1 and CDR2 from the germline V gene are SGHRS and YFSETQ. V was cut by 0 bases and J by 6 bases, with 15 bases left in between. The CDR3: CASSLGGFFADGYTF. In DNA, the CDR3 is TGCGCCAGCAGCTTGGGAGGGTTCTTCGCGGATGGCTACACCTTC.

This rearrangement joins TRBV11-2 to TRBJ1-6; no clear D gene. Germline V gives CDR1 SGHAT, CDR2 FQNNGV. The CDR3 sequence is 13 residues long. Trimming took off 1 base at V and 8 bases at J, with 6 bases between the two ends. The CDR3 loop is CASSLGLYSPLHF. CDR3 DNA sequence: TGTGCCAGCAGCTTAGGGCTTTATTCACCCCTCCACTTT. The entire variable domain, with the rest obtained from reference TRBV11-2 and TRBJ1-6, is as follows: EAGVAQSPRYKIIEKRQSVAFWCNPISGHATLYWYQQILGQGPKLLIQFQNNGVVDDSQLPKDRFSAERLKGVDSTLKIQPAKLEDSAVYLCASSLGLYSPLHFGNGTRLTVT.

The V gene is TRBV7-2, the J gene TRBJ1-3; tentative D call: TRBD1 (6 bases). The CDR3 length is 15 residues. Germline V gene data show CDR1 as SGHTA and CDR2 as FQGNSA. The V end lost 6 bases, the J end lost 0 bases, and 12 bases lay between the germline ends. CDR3 sequence: CASSLRGGSGNTIYF. CDR3 sequence (DNA): TGTGCCAGCAGTCTTAGGGGGGGCTCTGGAAACACCATATATTTT.

The chain employs TRBV6-5 and TRBJ2-7, with 7 bases matching TRBD1. Germline CDR1 and CDR2: MNHEY and SVGAGI. The CDR3 has 15 residues. Trimming at V came to 0 bases and at J to 4 bases, leaving 6 bases not matched to a gene. This CDR3 is CASSYSRGRWYEQYV. CDR3 in DNA: TGTGCCAGCAGTTACTCGAGGGGGCGCTGGTACGAGCAGTACGTC.

The genes are TRBV5-1 and TRBJ1-2, with D perhaps matching TRBD1 (6 bases). The V gene lost 4 bases and the J gene lost 4 bases, with 14 bases spanning the gap. The CDR3 length is 14 residues. From germline, CDR1 is SGHRS and CDR2 YFSETQ. The CDR3 DNA follows: TGCGCCAGCAGCCCCGGGACAACCATCTATGGCTACACCTTC. Its protein product is CASSPGTTIYGYTF.

The chain couples TRBV2 to TRBJ1-1; D not resolved. The V and J ends lost 6 bases and 1 base respectively, with 12 bases between them. The CDR3 consists of 14 residues. The germline gives CDR1 SNHLY, CDR2 FYNNEI. The CDR3: CASRESEANTEAFF. The CDR3 bases are TGTGCCAGCAGGGAGTCGGAGGCGAACACTGAAGCTTTCTTT.

J is TRBJ1-1 and V is TRBV10-2; D is perhaps TRBD1 (5 bases). The CDR3 is made up of 17 amino acids. V was trimmed by 0 bases and J by 0 bases, leaving 14 bases between them. Looked up from germline, CDR1 is WSHSY and CDR2 is SAAADI. CDR3 coding DNA: TGCGCCAGCAGTGAGTCGATGGGGGGTTACATGAACACTGAAGCTTTCTTT. This codes for CASSESMGGYMNTEAFF.

The rearrangement joins TRBV5-1 to TRBJ2-4; TRBD2 matches 8 bases. The CDR3 length is 14 residues. The junction had 7 bases not matched to a gene; V was cut back by 5 bases and J by 6 bases. CDR1 SGHRS and CDR2 YFSETQ come from the germline V gene. The CDR3 nucleotides are TGCGCCAGCAGTAGAGCGGGAGACGGAAACATTCAGTACTTC. This translates into CASSRAGDGNIQYF.

A word on this clone: The sample contains more than one DNA sequence encoding this CDR3. This chain joins TRBV7-3 and TRBJ1-2; D perhaps matches TRBD1 (5 bases). Per the germline V gene, CDR1 is SGHTA and CDR2 is FQGTGA. The V end lost 2 bases, the J end lost 4 bases, and 8 bases lay between the germline ends. The length of the CDR3 is 13 residues. CDR3 nucleotides: TGTGCCAGCAGCTTATCCGGGGGCTATGGCTACACCTTC. As protein: CASSLSGGYGYTF.

The rearrangement uses TRBV5-1 and TRBJ1-2, with a tentative D call TRBD1 (5 bases). CDR1 SGHRS and CDR2 YFSETQ come from the germline V gene. The germline V and J ends were trimmed by 0 bases and 8 bases, with 14 bases remaining between them. CDR3 length: 14 amino acids. CDR3 protein: CASSLVSGGYGYTF. Here the CDR3 DNA reads TGCGCCAGCAGCTTGGTTTCGGGGGGGTACGGCTACACCTTC.

This clone was detected only a few times. This chain connects TRBV19 to TRBJ1-2; TRBD1 matches at 9 bases. Germline assignment: CDR1 LNHDA and CDR2 SQIVND (reference sequence). V dropped 6 bases and J dropped 2; count of bases not matched to a gene: 13. This CDR3 has 17 residues. The DNA of the CDR3 is TGTGCCAGTAGGACTACAGGGGGCTTCCGACCCAACTATGGCTACACCTTC. Translated: CASRTTGGFRPNYGYTF.

The chain links TRBV30 to TRBJ2-1; D possibly corresponds to TRBD2 (5 bases). V was cut by 7 bases and J by 4 bases, with 20 bases left in between. The CDR3 loop spans 15 amino acids. In germline, CDR1 is GTSNPN, CDR2 SVGIG (reference sequence). The CDR3 region has the DNA TGTGCCTATTATACGGGTGCGGGCGGTTACAATGAGCAGTTCTTC. It is translated as CAYYTGAGGYNEQFF.

This clone was recorded once. This sequence joins TRBV5-1 and TRBJ1-4; TRBD1 is a possible D gene (6 bases). Looked up from germline, CDR1 is SGHRS and CDR2 is YFSETQ. V gave up 0 bases and J gave up 6 bases, with 9 bases separating them. The CDR3 length is 14 residues. As DNA, the CDR3 is TGCGCCAGCAGCTTGGGACAGGCCGATGAAAAACTGTTTTTT. Encoded protein: CASSLGQADEKLFF.

The V and J genes are TRBV18 and TRBJ1-2; the D gene is possibly TRBD1 (6 bases). The germline V gene has CDR1 KGHSH and CDR2 LQKENI. V was shortened by 5 bases and J by 3 bases, with 16 bases between the two germline ends. CDR3 length: 15 residues. The CDR3 reads CASSLRQDVDYGYTF. For the CDR3, the DNA is TGTGCCAGCTCATTAAGACAGGATGTTGACTATGGCTACACCTTC.